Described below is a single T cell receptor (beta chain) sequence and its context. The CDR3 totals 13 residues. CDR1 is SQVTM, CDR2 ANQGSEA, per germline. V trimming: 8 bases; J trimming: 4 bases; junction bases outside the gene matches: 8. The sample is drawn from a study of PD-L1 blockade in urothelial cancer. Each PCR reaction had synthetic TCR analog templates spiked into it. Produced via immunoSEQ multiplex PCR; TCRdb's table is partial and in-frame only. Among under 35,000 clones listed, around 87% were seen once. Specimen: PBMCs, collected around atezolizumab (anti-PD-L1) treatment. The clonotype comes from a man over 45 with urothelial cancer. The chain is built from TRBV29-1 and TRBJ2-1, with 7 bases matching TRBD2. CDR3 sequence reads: CSTEGGGYNEQFF. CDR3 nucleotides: TGCAGCACCGAAGGCGGGGGTTACAATGAGCAGTTCTTC.